The T cell receptor (beta chain) under discussion was sequenced for a study of blood T cell repertoires in COVID-19. In the study overall: Samples of COVID-19 (acute and convalescent) were obtained from the United States, Italy and Spain. T cells, B-cell-depleted T cells, or PBMCs provided the cDNA or gDNA that served as material.

Per germline, CDR1 MNHEY and CDR2 SVGAGI. The CDR3 consists of 15 residues. V lost 2 bases and J lost 0, with 5 bases in between. In the source study's methods: Using reference gene primer amplification, nucleated cell counts were estimated. TCRdb's table, derived via immunoSEQ multiplex PCR, lists solely in-frame clones and lacks some. Clonal size and the V and J genes are those of that table, whereas D and trimming came from the DNA. The data contain a few hundred thousand clones, about 85% of them singletons. Enrollment of patients from Seattle took place during active infection, with longitudinal follow-up.

Source material: peripheral blood. The sequence derives from a woman aged 80 or over with COVID-19, enrolled during active disease. The chain links TRBV6-5 to TRBJ2-6; D call uncertain. The CDR3 DNA sequence: TGTGCCAGCAGTTACAGAGACTCTGGGGCCAACGTCCTGACTTTC. It is translated as CASSYRDSGANVLTF.